The sequence of this TCR beta chain was determined in a study of T cells after yellow fever vaccination. Broader study findings: Boosting was followed by the reappearance of most primary-vaccination clones (around 96% CD4, about 90% CD8). A faster peak, day 5 versus 15, was reached by the weaker secondary response. Abundant contaminating clonotypes from the bulk population could appear in FACS-sorted repertoires.

This CDR3 contains 13 residues. Per the germline V gene, CDR1 is SGHTA and CDR2 is FQGNSA. With 5 bases removed from V and 6 bases from J, the gap between germline ends came to 13 bases. This clonotype was seen a few times. Its target is not known. TCRdb independently ran MiXCR on the 5' RACE reads; one entry per CDR3 protein. Counted here are some 500,000 distinct CDR3 sequences, 13% occurring once; the ten biggest clones make up over 12%. The sample consisted of PBMCs, taken on the day of the yellow fever booster vaccination. The rearrangement links TRBV7-2 to TRBJ2-5, with D uncertain. This receptor was identified in a man younger than 45 who received the YFV17D yellow fever vaccine. In DNA form, the CDR3 reads TGTGCCAGCAGCCTAGGGCTAGGAAAGACCCAGTACTTC. It codes for CASSLGLGKTQYF.